These T cell receptor beta chains were read from a single sample in a study of cytomegalovirus exposure and HLA in healthy donors. TCRdb keeps only in-frame clones here, not all; method: immunoSEQ multiplex PCR. The sample holds roughly 110,000 clones, around three quarters seen once. Specimen: PBMCs. The receptors originated from a young man in good health and CMV-seronegative. Both conserved end residues are part of each CDR3. A D gene is named only where the DNA matches it firmly. The listing skips clone size in some rows; elsewhere it reads once, few, many or a size class.

J: TRBJ2-7; V: TRBV28; D: TRBD2; length: 17; size: -; DNA: TGTGCCAGCAGTTTAAGGCGGGGGGCCAGACGCTCGAACGAGCAGTACTTC; CDR3: CASSLRRGARRSNEQYF
J: TRBJ2-7; V: TRBV5-1; D: TRBD2; length: 16; size: -; DNA: TGCGCCAGCAGCTTGTTGGCGGGAGGGCCCTCCTACGAGCAGTACTTC; CDR3: CASSLLAGGPSYEQYF
J: TRBJ2-7; V: TRBV7-8; D: TRBD2; length: 17; size: -; DNA: TGTGCCAGCAGCTTAGACGGCCGAGCGGGGGGCTATTACGAGCAGTACTTC; CDR3: CASSLDGRAGGYYEQYF
J: TRBJ2-7; V: TRBV28; D: TRBD1; length: 15; size: -; DNA: TGTGCCAGCAGTCCCTCGGGACAGGGTAAGGACGAGCAGTACTTC; CDR3: CASSPSGQGKDEQYF
J: TRBJ1-6; V: TRBV5-1; D: -; length: 14; size: -; DNA: TGCGCCAGCAGCCGCGACAGGACCCCCTCACCCCTCCACTTT; CDR3: CASSRDRTPSPLHF
J: TRBJ2-7; V: TRBV5-4; D: TRBD1; length: 14; size: -; DNA: TGTGCCAGCAGCTGGGACAGGGGGCTCGACGAGCAGTACTTC; CDR3: CASSWDRGLDEQYF
J: TRBJ2-7; V: TRBV5-1; D: -; length: 16; size: few; DNA: TGCGCCAGCAGCTTGATAAGGTTCAGGGGAATCCACGAGCAGTACTTC; CDR3: CASSLIRFRGIHEQYF
J: TRBJ2-2; V: TRBV5-1; D: TRBD2; length: 16; size: once; DNA: TGCGCCAGCAGCTTGGGGGTTAGCGGGAGTACCGGGGAGCTGTTTTTT; CDR3: CASSLGVSGSTGELFF
J: TRBJ1-1; V: TRBV6-4; D: -; length: 14; size: -; DNA: TGTGCCAGCAGTGCCGCGACAGGGAACACTGAAGCTTTCTTT; CDR3: CASSAATGNTEAFF
J: TRBJ2-1; V: TRBV5-4; D: TRBD2; length: 15; size: -; DNA: TGTGCCAGCAGCTCAAGCGGGAATCGTTACAATGAGCAGTTCTTC; CDR3: CASSSSGNRYNEQFF
J: TRBJ1-2; V: TRBV19; D: TRBD1; length: 14; size: few; DNA: TGTGCCAGTAGCCCGGGACAGGGAGTATATGGCTACACCTTC; CDR3: CASSPGQGVYGYTF
J: TRBJ1-1; V: TRBV11-3; D: -; length: 13; size: -; DNA: TGTGCCAGCAGCTTACAGGGCAGCTCTGAAGCTTTCTTT; CDR3: CASSLQGSSEAFF
J: TRBJ1-2; V: TRBV4-1; D: TRBD1; length: 15; size: few; DNA: TGCGCCAGCAGCCAAAACCCTCAGGGGGCTCTTGGCTACACCTTC; CDR3: CASSQNPQGALGYTF
J: TRBJ2-2; V: TRBV5-1; D: TRBD2; length: 18; size: -; DNA: TGCGCCAGCAGCTTGCTGCCTAGCGGGCCCGCGAACACCGGGGAGCTGTTTTTT; CDR3: CASSLLPSGPANTGELFF
J: TRBJ1-6; V: TRBV12-5; D: TRBD1; length: 19; size: once; DNA: TGTGCTAGTGGGAGAGCCGAATCGGACAGGGATATCTATAATTCACCCCTCCACTTT; CDR3: CASGRAESDRDIYNSPLHF
J: TRBJ1-4; V: TRBV15; D: TRBD1; length: 15; size: -; DNA: TGTGCCACCAGCAGGTTTACAGGGGGGAATGAAAAACTGTTTTTT; CDR3: CATSRFTGGNEKLFF
J: TRBJ2-1; V: TRBV6-5; D: -; length: 16; size: medium-sized; DNA: TGTGCCAGCAGTTACTCGGTTACCACTATCTACAATGAGCAGTTCTTC; CDR3: CASSYSVTTIYNEQFF
J: TRBJ2-4; V: TRBV2; D: -; length: 12; size: -; DNA: TGTGCCAGCACACAGGATGAAAACATTCAGTACTTC; CDR3: CASTQDENIQYF
J: TRBJ2-1; V: TRBV2; D: -; length: 11; size: -; DNA: TGTGCCAGCAAGCGATATAATGAGCAGTTCTTC; CDR3: CASKRYNEQFF
J: TRBJ2-1; V: TRBV12-5; D: TRBD2; length: 14; size: -; DNA: TGTGCTAGTGCTACGGGGGGGCTTGACAATGAGCAGTTCTTC; CDR3: CASATGGLDNEQFF
J: TRBJ2-5; V: TRBV7-6; D: TRBD2; length: 16; size: -; DNA: TGTGCCAGCAGCTTGGGGTATAGCGGGACCCTAGAGACCCAGTACTTC; CDR3: CASSLGYSGTLETQYF
J: TRBJ2-1; V: TRBV7-9; D: TRBD2; length: 16; size: -; DNA: TGTGCCAGCAGCATAACGGGACTAGCGGTTTACAATGAGCAGTTCTTC; CDR3: CASSITGLAVYNEQFF
J: TRBJ2-7; V: TRBV7-2; D: -; length: 15; size: -; DNA: TGTGCCAGCAGCTTAGATGGTCCTGGCCAGCGGGAGCAGTACTTC; CDR3: CASSLDGPGQREQYF
J: TRBJ2-3; V: TRBV5-1; D: -; length: 17; size: -; DNA: TGCGCCAGCAGCTCCCTGCTTGGCGTGGGGGCCCGGGATACGCAGTATTTT; CDR3: CASSSLLGVGARDTQYF
J: TRBJ2-1; V: TRBV9; D: TRBD2; length: 16; size: -; DNA: TGTGCCAGCAGCGTAAGTAAAGCGGGGGCTTACAATGAGCAGTTCTTC; CDR3: CASSVSKAGAYNEQFF
J: TRBJ1-1; V: TRBV7-9; D: -; length: 14; size: -; DNA: TGTGCCAGCAGCTTAGTTTGGGCAGGTCCTGAAGCTTTCTTT; CDR3: CASSLVWAGPEAFF
J: TRBJ1-5; V: TRBV19; D: TRBD1; length: 16; size: -; DNA: TGTGCCAGTAGCGGACAGGGGGCGGTAAGCAATCAGCCCCAGCATTTT; CDR3: CASSGQGAVSNQPQHF
J: TRBJ1-1; V: TRBV28; D: TRBD1; length: 16; size: -; DNA: TGTGCCAGCAGTTTAAAGGCAGGGGGCTTAGACACTGAAGCTTTCTTT; CDR3: CASSLKAGGLDTEAFF
J: TRBJ2-1; V: TRBV9; D: TRBD2; length: 13; size: -; DNA: TGTGCCAGCAGCGTAGGGCAGCGGGGGGGCAAGTTCTTC; CDR3: CASSVGQRGGKFF
J: TRBJ2-5; V: TRBV6-1; D: TRBD2; length: 14; size: -; DNA: TGTGCCAGCAGTCTAGCGGGGGGGCTCGGGACCCAGTACTTC; CDR3: CASSLAGGLGTQYF
J: TRBJ2-2; V: TRBV6-5; D: -; length: 13; size: few; DNA: TGTGCCAGCAGTCTACTTAACACCGGGGAGCTGTTTTTT; CDR3: CASSLLNTGELFF
J: TRBJ2-7; V: TRBV27; D: TRBD1; length: 13; size: -; DNA: TGTGCCAGCAGTTTACAACAGGGGTACGAGCAGTACTTC; CDR3: CASSLQQGYEQYF
J: TRBJ1-5; V: TRBV4-2; D: TRBD1; length: 15; size: -; DNA: TGTGCCAGCAGCCCAATAACAGGGGTCAATCAGCCCCAGCATTTT; CDR3: CASSPITGVNQPQHF
J: TRBJ2-3; V: TRBV29-1; D: TRBD2; length: 16; size: few; DNA: TGCAGCGTTGAATTGTGGGAGGGACTAGCCCCAGATACGCAGTATTTT; CDR3: CSVELWEGLAPDTQYF
J: TRBJ1-4; V: TRBV27; D: -; length: 15; size: -; DNA: TGTGCCAGCAGTTTTGGGGGGGCAACTAATGAAAAACTGTTTTTT; CDR3: CASSFGGATNEKLFF
J: TRBJ2-7; V: TRBV30; D: TRBD1; length: 14; size: -; DNA: TGTGCCTGGAGTGCGGGACAGACCTCCTACGAGCAGTACTTC; CDR3: CAWSAGQTSYEQYF
J: TRBJ2-1; V: TRBV7-9; D: -; length: 14; size: few; DNA: TGTGCCAGCAGCTACAGGAACGAAAGGAATGAGCAGTTCTTC; CDR3: CASSYRNERNEQFF
J: TRBJ2-7; V: TRBV6-4; D: -; length: 15; size: -; DNA: TGTGCCAGCAGTGACCTTACGGGACTCTCCTACGAGCAGTACTTC; CDR3: CASSDLTGLSYEQYF
J: TRBJ2-7; V: TRBV2; D: -; length: 11; size: -; DNA: TGTGCCAGTAGCACCTCCTACGAGCAGTACTTC; CDR3: CASSTSYEQYF
J: TRBJ2-7; V: TRBV29-1; D: -; length: 12; size: -; DNA: TGCAGCGGCGGTGAGGGGGGGTACGAGCAGTACTTC; CDR3: CSGGEGGYEQYF
J: TRBJ2-7; V: TRBV5-6; D: TRBD2; length: 19; size: -; DNA: TGTGCCAGCAGCTTCTCGACTAGCGGGAGTGAGAGGTGGGTCTACGAGCAGTACTTC; CDR3: CASSFSTSGSERWVYEQYF
J: TRBJ2-1; V: TRBV7-6; D: TRBD2; length: 16; size: few; DNA: TGTGCCAGCAGCCCAGGTGGAGTAGCGGGATACAATGAGCAGTTCTTC; CDR3: CASSPGGVAGYNEQFF
J: TRBJ1-1; V: TRBV10-3; D: -; length: 16; size: -; DNA: TGTGCCATCAGTGAGTCGAAGAACCCTTTAAGGAGTGAAACTTTCTTT; CDR3: CAISESKNPLRSETFF
J: TRBJ1-6; V: TRBV6-5; D: -; length: 16; size: once; DNA: TGTGCCAGCAGTTACTCGACAAGGCTAAATAATTCACCCCTCCACTTT; CDR3: CASSYSTRLNNSPLHF
J: TRBJ2-1; V: TRBV18; D: -; length: 16; size: -; DNA: TGTGCCAGCTCACCAAGCGATCTAATCTCCTACAATGAGCAGTTCTTC; CDR3: CASSPSDLISYNEQFF
J: TRBJ2-5; V: TRBV7-6; D: -; length: 14; size: -; DNA: TGTGCCAGCAGCTTAGCTCGCCGCGCGGAGACCCAGTACTTC; CDR3: CASSLARRAETQYF
J: TRBJ1-2; V: TRBV2; D: TRBD1; length: 14; size: few; DNA: TGTGCCAGCAGTGGGCAGGGGGGCGGCTATGGCTACACCTTC; CDR3: CASSGQGGGYGYTF
J: TRBJ1-1; V: TRBV6-1; D: TRBD1; length: 15; size: -; DNA: TGTGCCAGCAAGAGGACAGGGGGCTCTCGGACTGAAGCTTTCTTT; CDR3: CASKRTGGSRTEAFF
J: TRBJ2-7; V: TRBV11-2; D: TRBD1; length: 15; size: -; DNA: TGTGCCAGCAGCTCGACCGGGACAGGGATCTACGAGCAGTACTTC; CDR3: CASSSTGTGIYEQYF
J: TRBJ2-1; V: TRBV9; D: TRBD1; length: 14; size: -; DNA: TGTGCCAGCAGCGTACGGACAGGGACGGATGAGCAGTTCTTC; CDR3: CASSVRTGTDEQFF
J: TRBJ1-3; V: TRBV6-6; D: -; length: 16; size: -; DNA: TGTGCCAGCAGTTACAGTGGACAGAGCTCTGGAAACACCATATATTTT; CDR3: CASSYSGQSSGNTIYF
J: TRBJ2-3; V: TRBV29-1; D: -; length: 15; size: -; DNA: TGCAGCGTTGTCGACAGTTATTATAGCACAGATACGCAGTATTTT; CDR3: CSVVDSYYSTDTQYF
J: TRBJ2-7; V: TRBV7-3; D: -; length: 15; size: -; DNA: TGTGCCAGCAGCCAAAGGTTGGCAGGGATAAGCGAGCAGTACTTC; CDR3: CASSQRLAGISEQYF
J: TRBJ1-3; V: TRBV28; D: TRBD1; length: 17; size: -; DNA: TGTGCCAGCAGAACCCGACAGGGCCTGAGTGAGTCTTACACCATATATTTT; CDR3: CASRTRQGLSESYTIYF